This T cell receptor (beta chain) was recovered during a study of blood T cells in healthy people across ages (dated by TCRdb to about 2015). In terms of the full investigation: Template switching captured roughly one uniquely barcoded TCR beta cDNA molecule per two T cells in model experiments. To track age-related changes in TCR beta repertoire diversity, the study relied on deep sequencing normalized with unique cDNA molecular identifiers. The donors were split into four age groups: young (average around 15 years), middle-aged (around 40), aged (about 56) and long-lived (approximately 80). To avoid experimental bias, donors of different ages were randomly spread across the sequencing lanes. For two donors (one aged 18 to 29 and one aged 80 or older), the study analyzed two additional independent replicas of 1 million unique cDNA reads from the same blood draw.

Study-wide findings and limitations: As age increased, observed TCR beta diversity per million T cells dropped in a roughly linear way, and a significant reduction was already evident by age around 41. Donor CMV infection status was unknown, potentially confounding age-related changes in expanded clonotypes. Total diversity estimates from one million sequenced T cells were considered lower bounds and underestimates. Compared with the aged group, more naive CD4+ T cells, fewer expanded clones and increased TCR diversity were shown by the long-lived group, suggesting age selection. Observed TCR beta diversity correlated strongly with the percentage of naive T cells measured by flow cytometry. Because profiling used bulk unsorted PBMCs, naive and antigen-experienced compartments could not be compared conclusively.

The library was produced with 5' RACE. The second PCR ran for roughly 7 to 11 cycles and used a J-beta primer mix along with a sample-barcoded 5' primer. Each TCR beta cDNA molecule received a unique molecular identifier from a template-switch 5' adaptor carrying 12 random nucleotides. At least 3 million CDR3-containing paired-end reads were obtained from each sample. First-strand cDNA was synthesized from all RNA with the Mint cDNA synthesis kit, primed by a TRBC-specific oligonucleotide. After uracil-DNA glycosylase treatment, a first 18-cycle PCR used universal primers M1SS and BC2_uni_R on all cDNA. The original pipeline was this. Normalization of each sample was performed by random selection of 1 million high-quality reads, each carrying a distinct molecular identifier. Instead of being binned into consensus sequences, reads with shared molecular identifiers were discarded. MiTCR, set to a Q25 quality threshold and the strictest error-elimination algorithm, was used for CDR3 identification, clonotype clustering and error correction. A nonparametric unseen species model using Euler transformation provided a lower-bound estimate of total TCR beta diversity. Using fastp at Q25 and MiXCR, TCRdb reprocessed the public reads and kept productive beta chains. Identical CDR3 proteins give one entry, which carries the most common genes and DNA. Clone size and V and J calls follow TCRdb, not the original study. The sample includes some 1.8 million distinct CDR3 sequences, with about 39% observed a single time. Roughly 23% of the sample lies in the top ten.

Systemically healthy Caucasian individuals from Russia, 39 in total and aged roughly 6 to 95 years, were included as donors. Approximately 9.3 milliliters of peripheral blood were collected from each donor into EDTA-treated Vacutainer tubes. Ficoll-Paque density-gradient centrifugation was used to isolate PBMCs, with at least 7 million per sample. Trizol reagent was used to extract total RNA from the PBMCs, yielding at least 5 micrograms per sample. For every donor, an aliquot of PBMCs went through flow cytometry to measure the percentages of naive CD45RAhigh/CD27high T cells. The junction carries 10 bases between V and J, which are trimmed by 6 bases and 14 bases respectively. The CDR3 has 10 amino acids, counting the end cysteine and phenylalanine. Kept here is only the CDR3 DNA, which spans 30 bases and is read in frame from base 1. About this clonotype itself: Its antigen is still unknown. Base qualities are not recorded, but no much larger clone differs from it by a single base.

This TCR was sampled from a human donor in good health. Sequenced: blood. The sequence joins TRBV12-3 or TRBV12-4 to TRBJ1-4, with no reliable assignment of the D segment. The CDR3 region: CASSSHWLFF. The DNA reads TGTGCCAGCAGCTCCCATTGGCTGTTTTTT.